This T cell receptor beta chain was identified in a study of regulatory T cells in long-lasting Graves disease. Indicated time point: newly diagnosed GD, antithyroid drugs for less than 3 months. From RNA extracted from PBMCs, the TCR library was made. Arm-PCR of CDR3 regions and iRepertoire HTBI primers were used to build TCR beta libraries. From the multiplex PCR reads, TCRdb called clonotypes with MiXCR, one entry per CDR3 protein. The table shows approximately 400,000 distinct CDR3 sequences, with 14% to 15% occurring only once. The data also belong to a second study, concerning T cells in Graves' hyperthyroidism and ophthalmopathy.

The source was peripheral blood mononuclear cells (PBMCs), collected at new diagnosis, from a patient treated with antithyroid drugs. This clonotype was obtained from a woman aged 25 to 45 with Graves disease.

The CDR3 sequence: CSARERDRGYNQPQHF. CDR3 bases: TGCAGTGCTAGAGAACGGGACAGGGGATACAATCAGCCCCAGCATTTT. The chain recombines TRBV20-1 with TRBJ1-5, with 10 nucleotides matching TRBD1. This CDR3 spans 16 amino acids. V gave up 0 bases and J gave up 3 bases; unmatched junction bases: 5. Germline values: CDR1 DFQATT, CDR2 SNEGSKA (reference sequence).